A selection of T cell receptor beta chains follows, all from one sample in a study of coeliac disease. The protocol was immunoSEQ multiplex PCR, while the TCRdb copy is restricted to in-frame clones and leaves out a portion. The sample comprises 6,000 to 8,000 clones, about 73% of which are singletons, and roughly 6% rests with the top ten. The source material was lamina propria lymphocytes from the gut. The receptors were sampled from a young man with celiac disease. CDR3s include the opening cysteine and the closing phenylalanine or tryptophan. Each record gives: J gene, D gene, V gene, CDR3 protein. D genes are given only for firm matches.

TRBJ1-1,-,TRBV7-3,CASSFTGETEAFF
TRBJ2-3,-,TRBV7-9,CASSSDFADTQYF
TRBJ1-4,-,TRBV28,CASSSPTTNEKLFF
TRBJ2-7,-,TRBV29-1,CSAQRSEEQYF
TRBJ1-2,TRBD1,TRBV28,CASSLTGRYGYTF
TRBJ2-3,-,TRBV6-1,CASSDIATDTQYF
TRBJ2-7,TRBD2,TRBV30,CAWREILAGAYEQYF
TRBJ2-3,TRBD2,TRBV5-1,CASRRGLAGGTTDTQYF
TRBJ2-1,-,TRBV7-2,CASSPRGPSYNEQFF
TRBJ2-1,TRBD2,TRBV7-9,CASSLGTSGRAGNEQFF
TRBJ2-7,TRBD2,TRBV6-1,CASSASFLAGGAEQYF
TRBJ2-5,TRBD1,TRBV5-4,CASSLEMGQQETQYF
TRBJ2-7,TRBD2,TRBV7-6,CASSPTTTSDEQYF
TRBJ2-1,-,TRBV6-1,CASSESQQSTEFF
TRBJ2-1,-,TRBV15,CATSNPRGAFYNEQFF
TRBJ2-3,-,TRBV28,CASSWRADTQYF
TRBJ2-7,TRBD2,TRBV9,CASSVGTGTSGSYYEQYF
TRBJ2-1,-,TRBV5-1,CASSLVAGIYNEQFF
TRBJ2-1,-,TRBV28,CASRDDWPSHNEQFF
TRBJ2-7,TRBD1,TRBV4-3,CASSQDRDRAGEQYF
TRBJ1-1,TRBD1,TRBV2,CASTDRGPPKAFF
TRBJ2-7,-,TRBV18,CASSQNSIYEQYF
TRBJ2-5,-,TRBV5-1,CASSLGYGEETQYF
TRBJ1-4,-,TRBV6-6,CASSKGRGSEKLFF
TRBJ1-4,TRBD1,TRBV13,CASSSGQGNEKLFF
TRBJ2-5,-,TRBV5-1,CASSPNTREKETQYF
TRBJ2-3,TRBD2,TRBV11-2,CASSLGLGGGNTDTQYF
TRBJ1-1,-,TRBV2,CASSEDRTPKGAKAFF
TRBJ1-1,-,TRBV18,CAPLVYTKAFF
TRBJ1-2,TRBD1,TRBV6-1,CASSEGQLGSGYTF
TRBJ2-2,-,TRBV19,CASSPNIGGLVGELFF
TRBJ2-7,-,TRBV21-1,CASSNFDRESSYEQYF
TRBJ2-1,-,TRBV19,CATSRDNSYNEQFF
TRBJ2-2,-,TRBV10-3,CAIRGQGSTGELFF
TRBJ1-6,TRBD1,TRBV5-1,CASSEQGAQGNSPLHF
TRBJ2-1,-,TRBV1,CTSSNRDRGFGEQFF
TRBJ2-1,TRBD2,TRBV28,CASSPWTSGNHEQFF
TRBJ2-3,TRBD2,TRBV7-9,CASSLGGLAGHTDTQYF
TRBJ2-2,-,TRBV19,CASSLPVRGMPPRELFF
TRBJ2-7,TRBD2,TRBV4-1,CASSQARSGSLYEQYF
TRBJ2-2,TRBD2,TRBV30,CAWSVWRAGGPGGELFF